Sequencing of this T cell receptor beta chain was carried out in a study of patients and donors after allogeneic stem cell transplantation. CDR3 length: 15 residues. Germline V gives CDR1 MGHRA, CDR2 YSYEKL. V was pared by 4 bases and J by 10 bases, with 14 bases of the junction left unmatched. TCRdb used MiXCR to reprocess the RT-PCR reads, holding one entry per CDR3 protein. This table holds some 960,000 distinct CDR3 sequences, more than 15% found once. The receptor's source is a human donor who was either an allogeneic HSCT recipient or a stem cell or donor lymphocyte infusion donor (not recorded which). It is not recorded whose cells these are; they may come from a transplant donor. The genes are TRBV4-1 and TRBJ2-5; 8 bases are a match to TRBD1. The sequenced sample was blood, either unsorted or a sorted T cell fraction (not recorded which). The CDR3 bases are TGCGCCAGCAGCCCCCTCTATGATGGACAGGGAGACCAGTACTTC. Translation: CASSPLYDGQGDQYF.